The text below deals with one TCR beta chain. No antigen is known for it. Clones were sequenced by immunoSEQ multiplex PCR, and TCRdb holds only the in-frame ones, with some missing. The repertoire includes 130,000 to 150,000 clones, roughly 90% of them detected once, and about 1.9% sits in the top ten. Samples with a second dose at about 4 or about 12 weeks were pooled together. The data were taken from a study of T cell responses to AZD1222 COVID-19 vaccine. Germline V gene sequence: CDR1 LNHDA, CDR2 SQIVND (reference sequence). CDR3 length equals 14 residues. Trimming removed 4 bases from V and 0 bases from J, with 9 bases in between. Notes on the study in general: The number of AZD1222 recipients seropositive at baseline was only 6 or 7. The donor cohort was predominantly white British with a female majority, and clonal diversity may have been underestimated. There were vaccine-associated CD4 TCRs across spike, dominant at 160-218 and 743-854.

Sequenced here: peripheral blood, sampled 28 days after the second AZD1222 dose. The rearrangement links TRBV19 to TRBJ1-1; D is possibly TRBD1 (5 bases). This receptor was obtained from an adult who received the AZD1222 COVID-19 vaccine. The CDR3 nucleotides are TGTGCCAGTAGTAATCGGGGCATGAACACTGAAGCTTTCTTT. Amino acids: CASSNRGMNTEAFF.